This TCR beta chain was sequenced for a study of CD8+ T cells in alopecia areata. Broader study findings: Resident alphabeta T cells of normal skin are also sequenced in scalp samples. Lesional scalp, notably in alopecia totalis/universalis, had clonality above that of normal scalp. Both scalp clonality and the expanded CD8+ clones among the top 100 showed a significant decrease with tofacitinib.

Sample treatment: oral pan-JAK inhibitor, 5-10 mg twice daily. TCR sequencing used cDNA made by reverse transcription of extracted RNA. Repertoires were generated with immunoSEQ multiplex PCR, while TCRdb's copy carries only in-frame clones and drops some. This table has approximately 210,000 clones, about 40% appearing once. In the case of this clone: Antigen: not known.

The sample here was CD4+ T cells sorted from blood, taken at approximately week 36, from a patient treated with tofacitinib. The receptor was isolated from a human donor with alopecia areata.

This chain's CDR3 is CASSLAETQYF. CDR3 DNA sequence: TGTGCCAGCAGCCTTGCAGAGACCCAGTACTTC. V is TRBV7-9 and J is TRBJ2-5; no definite D call. Germline-derived CDR1 and CDR2 are SEHNR and FQNEAQ (reference sequence). V dropped 5 bases and J dropped 4 bases, with 5 bases sitting between them. This CDR3 is 11 amino acids long.